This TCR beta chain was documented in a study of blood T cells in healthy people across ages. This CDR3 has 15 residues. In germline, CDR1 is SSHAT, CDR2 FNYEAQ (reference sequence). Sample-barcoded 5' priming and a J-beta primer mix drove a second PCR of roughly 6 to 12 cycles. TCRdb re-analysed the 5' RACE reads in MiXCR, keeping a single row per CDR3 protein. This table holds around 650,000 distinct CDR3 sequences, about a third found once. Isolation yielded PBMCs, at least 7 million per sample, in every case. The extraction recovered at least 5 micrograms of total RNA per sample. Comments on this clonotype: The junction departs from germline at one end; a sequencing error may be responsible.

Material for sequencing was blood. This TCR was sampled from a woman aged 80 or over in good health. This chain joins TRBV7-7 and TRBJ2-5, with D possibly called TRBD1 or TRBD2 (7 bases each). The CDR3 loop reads CASSFTTGTTETQYF. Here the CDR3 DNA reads TGTGCTAGCAGCTTCACGACAGGGACTACAGAGACCCAGTACTTC.